These 21 T cell receptor beta chains were all obtained from the same sample, sequenced in a study of cytomegalovirus exposure and HLA in healthy donors. This PCR relied on a set of 60 Vbeta primers and 13 Jbeta primers. Profiling relied on immunoSEQ multiplex PCR, and the TCRdb table lists in-frame clones only, not all of them. The data hold around 170,000 clones, with 80% observed a single time. The sequencing sample was made of PBMCs. These receptors all stem from a woman aged 25 to 39 in good health and CMV-seronegative.

The gene calls are TRBV6-6 and TRBJ2-5; maybe TRBD1 (6 bases). CDR1 and CDR2 from the germline V gene are MNHNY and SVGAGI (reference sequence). The V end lost 5 bases, the J end lost 3 bases, and 19 bases lay between the germline ends. This CDR3 comprises 16 residues. CDR3 region: CASSVGKTGIEETQYF. CDR3 in DNA: TGTGCCAGCAGTGTCGGAAAAACAGGGATAGAAGAGACCCAGTACTTC.

The chain carries TRBV7-3 and TRBJ1-1; D is ambiguous. Trimming took off 6 bases at V and 1 base at J, with 9 bases between the two ends. This CDR3 region has 13 residues. Germline CDR1 and CDR2: SGHTA and FQGTGA. CDR3 protein: CASSSRGNTEAFF. CDR3 nucleotides: TGTGCCAGCAGTTCCCGAGGGAACACTGAAGCTTTCTTT.

V usage is TRBV27 and J usage is TRBJ1-5, with a tentative D call TRBD1 (6 bases). Germline CDR1 MNHEY, CDR2 SMNVEV (reference sequence). V lost 2 bases and J 6 bases, leaving 11 bases between the germline ends. This CDR3 has 14 amino acids. The CDR3 sequence: CASSLKLGGQPQHF. For the CDR3, the DNA is TGTGCCAGCAGTTTAAAATTAGGGGGTCAGCCCCAGCATTTT.

CDR3 amino acids: CSVDIGNTIYF. CDR3 DNA: TGCAGCGTTGATATTGGAAACACCATATATTTT. This chain joins TRBV29-1 and TRBJ1-3, with unresolved D. With 3 bases removed from V and 3 bases from J, the gap between germline ends came to 3 bases. Germline assignment: CDR1 SQVTM and CDR2 ANQGSEA. The CDR3 loop spans 11 amino acids.

The chain carries TRBV9 and TRBJ1-5; D gene unclear. Germline loops: CDR1 SGDLS, CDR2 YYNGEE. This CDR3 is 15 amino acids long. The ends were cut back, 3 bases at V and 4 bases at J, with 14 bases in the middle. The CDR3 loop reads CASSASQAPNQPQHF. CDR3 coding DNA: TGTGCCAGCAGCGCGAGCCAAGCCCCTAATCAGCCCCAGCATTTT.

The gene calls are TRBV29-1 and TRBJ2-3; 7 bases align to TRBD2. Trimming took 5 bases from V and 4 from J; bases not matched to a gene: 3. The germline V gene encodes CDR1 SQVTM and CDR2 ANQGSEA. The CDR3 covers 12 residues. CDR3 residues: CSVSRGADTQYF. The CDR3 DNA follows: TGCAGCGTTTCCCGGGGGGCAGATACGCAGTATTTT.

The chain couples TRBV6-1 to TRBJ1-6, with a weak D call TRBD1 (5 bases). Trimming shortened V by 6 bases and J by 10 bases, and 16 bases separated the two germline ends. The CDR3 is 14 amino acids. CDR1 is MNHNS, CDR2 SASEGT, per germline. The DNA of the CDR3 is TGTGCCAGCAGAACAACAGGCTTGGGATCACCCCTCCACTTT. It yields the protein CASRTTGLGSPLHF.

This clone was seen more than once but under ten times. V usage is TRBV18 and J usage is TRBJ1-1; D might be TRBD1 (5 bases). Trimming pared 8 bases from V and 4 bases from J, leaving 14 bases between. This CDR3 has 13 residues. The germline V gene has CDR1 KGHSH and CDR2 LQKENI. The CDR3: CASSGALGTEAFF. The CDR3 nucleotides read TGTGCCAGCAGCGGGGCCTTAGGCACTGAAGCTTTCTTT.

This clone was observed a few times. A junction end diverges from the germline sequence, so it may reflect a read error. This chain uses TRBV11-3 with TRBJ1-2, with TRBD1 matching over 8 bases. The CDR3 consists of 12 residues. Germline V gives CDR1 SGHNT, CDR2 YENEEA. CDR3 DNA: TGTGCCAGCAGCGACAGGGACAGGCCGCCCCTTTTC. Protein: CASSDRDRPPLF.

This clone was recorded a few times. The chain is built from TRBV19 and TRBJ1-5, with TRBD1 matching 11 bases. This CDR3 is 18 amino acids long. V dropped 5 bases and J dropped 1; count of bases not matched to a gene: 10. Germline loops: CDR1 LNHDA, CDR2 SQIVND (reference sequence). CDR3 region: CASSQGTGGEVSNQPQHF. CDR3 nucleotides: TGTGCCAGTAGTCAGGGGACAGGGGGGGAGGTAAGCAATCAGCCCCAGCATTTT. The complete variable domain, with remaining parts taken from reference TRBV19 and TRBJ1-5, reads DGGITQSPKYLFRKEGQNVTLSCEQNLNHDAMYWYRQDPGQGLRLIYYSQIVNDFQKGDIAEGYSVSREKKESFPLTVTSAQKNPTAFYLCASSQGTGGEVSNQPQHFGDGTRLSIL.

This clone was seen only a few times. J is TRBJ2-5 and V is TRBV2; 9 bases are a match to TRBD2. The V gene's germline CDR1 is SNHLY and CDR2 FYNNEI. J lost 9 bases, V lost 3 bases, and 14 bases had no gene match. This CDR3 has 16 amino acids. CDR3 sequence reads: CASSEVSGGPWAAQYF. CDR3 sequence (DNA): TGTGCCAGCAGTGAGGTTAGCGGGGGCCCCTGGGCGGCCCAGTACTTC.

The chain employs TRBV4-2 and TRBJ1-5; D unclear. Germline assignment: CDR1 LGHNA and CDR2 YNFKEQ. Trimming left V 0 bases short and J 0 bases short, with 6 bases between. The CDR3 consists of 15 residues. The CDR3 DNA is TGTGCCAGCAGCCAAGACTTAGATAGCAATCAGCCCCAGCATTTT. This gives the protein CASSQDLDSNQPQHF.

V usage is TRBV5-4 and J usage is TRBJ2-7, with D possibly matching TRBD2 (5 bases). Germline values: CDR1 SGHNT, CDR2 YYREEE (reference sequence). The V end lost 2 bases, the J end lost 0 bases, and 9 bases lay between the germline ends. There are 14 residues in the CDR3. CDR3 amino acids: CASSFERSSYEQYF. The CDR3 DNA reads as TGTGCCAGCAGCTTCGAGCGGAGCTCCTACGAGCAGTACTTC.

The chain couples TRBV5-1 to TRBJ2-3, with D possibly TRBD2 on 5 matching bases. Germline V gene lookup returns CDR1 SGHRS and CDR2 YFSETQ. The germline V and J ends were trimmed by 4 bases and 0 bases, with 9 bases remaining between them. This CDR3 is built from 14 residues. The CDR3 reads CASSNGLSTDTQYF. In nucleotides, the CDR3 is TGCGCCAGCAGCAATGGACTGAGCACAGATACGCAGTATTTT.

The chain is built from TRBV27 and TRBJ2-5; TRBD1 agrees at 9 bases. TRBJ2-7 matches the DNA end more closely, so the J call is doubtful. Germline values: CDR1 MNHEY, CDR2 SMNVEV (reference sequence). This CDR3 spans 14 amino acids. CDR3 nucleotide sequence: TGTGCCAGCAAGCGGACAGGGGACTCCTACGAGCAGTACTTC. Amino acid sequence: CASKRTGDSYEQYF.

The rearrangement uses TRBV5-8 and TRBJ2-2, with 8 nucleotides matching TRBD1. This CDR3 spans 16 amino acids. Per germline, CDR1 SGHTS and CDR2 YDEGEE. Trimming cost V 2 bases and J 1 base; bases outside gene matches: 4. CDR3 sequence (DNA): TGTGCCAGCAGCTTAACCGGGACAGGGAACACCGGGGAGCTGTTTTTT. Protein product: CASSLTGTGNTGELFF. Full variable domain (missing parts from reference TRBV5-8 and TRBJ2-2): EAGVTQSPTHLIKTRGQQATLRCSPISGHTSVYWYQQALGLGLQFLLWYDEGEERNRGNFPPRFSGRQFPNYSSELNVNALELEDSALYLCASSLTGTGNTGELFFGEGSRLTVL.

This chain connects TRBV6-1 to TRBJ1-2, with TRBD1 identical over 9 bases. Per the germline V gene, CDR1 is MNHNS and CDR2 is SASEGT. CDR3 length: 15 amino acids. V lost 4 bases and J lost 6; bases outside the gene matches: 9. CDR3: CASSATGGEENGYTF. The CDR3 nucleotides are TGTGCCAGCAGTGCAACAGGGGGCGAGGAAAATGGCTACACCTTC.

V gene TRBV6-5 combines with J gene TRBJ2-7; D remains unclear. Per germline, CDR1 MNHEY and CDR2 SVGAGI. The CDR3 has 14 residues. Trimming took off 7 bases at V and 2 bases at J, with 15 bases between the two ends. CDR3 protein: CASKVRTDTYEQYF. CDR3 in DNA: TGTGCCAGCAAGGTTCGAACTGACACCTACGAGCAGTACTTC.

This clone was detected a few times. The chain combines TRBV4-3 with TRBJ2-6; 9 nucleotides line up with TRBD1. The ends lost 1 base at V and 3 bases at J; junction bases unmatched: 10. The length of the CDR3 is 19 residues. Germline loops: CDR1 LGHNA, CDR2 YSLEER. The CDR3 here is CASSQVTGGAGGGANVLTF. The CDR3 nucleotides are TGCGCCAGCAGCCAAGTCACAGGGGGCGCAGGGGGTGGGGCCAACGTCCTGACTTTC.

The chain uses TRBV10-3 and TRBJ2-7; unclear D gene. The germline V gene encodes CDR1 ENHRY and CDR2 SYGVKD. V was trimmed by 3 bases and J by 3 bases, leaving 6 bases between them. The CDR3 extends over 12 amino acids. Here the CDR3 reads CAISDTSYEQYF. CDR3 DNA sequence: TGTGCCATCAGTGATACCAGCTACGAGCAGTACTTC.

This rearrangement joins TRBV11-2 to TRBJ2-3; D unresolved. Per germline, CDR1 SGHAT and CDR2 FQNNGV. The CDR3 covers 13 residues. The V end lost 6 bases, the J end lost 4 bases, and 11 bases lay between the germline ends. CDR3 protein: CASRTYLSDTQYF. The CDR3 coding sequence is TGTGCCAGCAGGACATACCTATCAGATACGCAGTATTTT.